The entry below gives a single T cell receptor beta chain sequence along with its context. This sample was taken from a study of blood T cell repertoires in COVID-19. Study as a whole: The study drew acute and convalescent COVID-19 samples from the United States, Italy and Spain. PBMCs, B-cell-depleted T cells, or T cells provided the cDNA or gDNA that made up the material.

Per the original data handling: Amplified reference gene primers provided the basis for estimating nucleated cell counts. The table came from immunoSEQ multiplex PCR; TCRdb's copy has only in-frame clones and leaves some out. V, J and clone size reflect that table, while D and trimming were determined from the DNA. Altogether about 140,000 clones are present, 65% to 90% being singletons, with the ten largest covering around 2.9%. Trimming removed 5 bases from V and 0 bases from J, with 5 bases in between. The germline CDR1 and CDR2 sequences are SQVTM and ANQGSEA. CDR3 length: 11 amino acids. The sequencing sample was made of peripheral blood. This chain connects TRBV29-1 to TRBJ2-7; D ambiguous. This TCR derives from a man aged 45-60 years with acute or convalescent COVID-19. The CDR3 reads CSVTISYEQYF. CDR3 nucleotides: TGCAGCGTTACAATCTCCTACGAGCAGTACTTC.